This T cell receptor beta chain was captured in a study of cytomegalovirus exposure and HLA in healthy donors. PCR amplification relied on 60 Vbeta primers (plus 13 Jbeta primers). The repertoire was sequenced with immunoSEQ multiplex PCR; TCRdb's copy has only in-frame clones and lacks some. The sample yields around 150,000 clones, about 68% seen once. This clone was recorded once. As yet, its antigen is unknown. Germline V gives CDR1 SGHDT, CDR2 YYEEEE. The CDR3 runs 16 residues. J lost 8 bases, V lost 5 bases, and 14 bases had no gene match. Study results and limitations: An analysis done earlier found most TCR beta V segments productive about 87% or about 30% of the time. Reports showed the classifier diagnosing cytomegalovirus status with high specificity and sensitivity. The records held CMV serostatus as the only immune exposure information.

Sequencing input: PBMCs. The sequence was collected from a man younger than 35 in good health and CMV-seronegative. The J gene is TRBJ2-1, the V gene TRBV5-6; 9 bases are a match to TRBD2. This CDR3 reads CASRETTGTSNHEQFF. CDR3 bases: TGTGCCAGCAGAGAAACTACCGGGACTAGCAACCATGAGCAGTTCTTC.